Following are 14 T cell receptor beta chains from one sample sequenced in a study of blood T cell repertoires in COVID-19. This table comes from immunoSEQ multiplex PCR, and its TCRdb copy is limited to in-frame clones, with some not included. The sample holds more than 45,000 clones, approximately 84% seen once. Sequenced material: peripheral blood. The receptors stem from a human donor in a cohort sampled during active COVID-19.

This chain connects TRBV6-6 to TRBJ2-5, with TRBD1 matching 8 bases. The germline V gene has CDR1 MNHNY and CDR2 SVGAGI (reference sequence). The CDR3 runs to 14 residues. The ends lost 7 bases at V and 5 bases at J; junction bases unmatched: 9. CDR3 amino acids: CASIRSRGQETQYF. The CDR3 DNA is TGTGCCAGCATTCGATCCAGGGGGCAGGAGACCCAGTACTTC.

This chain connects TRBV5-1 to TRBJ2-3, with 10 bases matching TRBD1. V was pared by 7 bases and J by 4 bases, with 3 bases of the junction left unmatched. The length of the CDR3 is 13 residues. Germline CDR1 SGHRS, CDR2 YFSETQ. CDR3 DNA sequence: TGCGCCAGCTGGGGGACAGGGGCAGATACGCAGTATTTT. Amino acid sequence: CASWGTGADTQYF.

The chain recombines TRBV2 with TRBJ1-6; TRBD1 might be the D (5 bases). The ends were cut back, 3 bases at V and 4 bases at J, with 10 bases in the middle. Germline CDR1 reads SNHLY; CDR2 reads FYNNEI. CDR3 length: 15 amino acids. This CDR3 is CASSESGTYNSPLHF. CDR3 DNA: TGTGCCAGCAGTGAGAGTGGGACTTATAATTCACCCCTCCACTTT.

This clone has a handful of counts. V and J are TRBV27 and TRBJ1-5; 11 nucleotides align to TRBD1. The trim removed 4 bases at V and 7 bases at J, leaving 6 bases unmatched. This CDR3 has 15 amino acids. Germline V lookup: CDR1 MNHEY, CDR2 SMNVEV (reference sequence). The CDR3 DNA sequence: TGTGCCAGCAGTTATAGGACAGGGGGCAGCCAGCCCCAGCATTTT. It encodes CASSYRTGGSQPQHF.

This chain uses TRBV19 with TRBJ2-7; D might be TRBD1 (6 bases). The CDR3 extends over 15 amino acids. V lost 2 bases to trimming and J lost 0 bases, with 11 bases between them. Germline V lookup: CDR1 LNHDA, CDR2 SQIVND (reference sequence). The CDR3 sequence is CASSIQTGSSYEQYF. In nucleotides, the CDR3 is TGTGCCAGTAGTATACAAACAGGGAGCTCCTACGAGCAGTACTTC.

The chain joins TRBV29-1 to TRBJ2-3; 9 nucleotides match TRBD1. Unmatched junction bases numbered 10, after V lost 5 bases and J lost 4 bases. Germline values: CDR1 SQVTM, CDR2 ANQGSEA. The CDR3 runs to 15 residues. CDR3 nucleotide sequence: TGCAGCGTTTCCCCCCGGGACAGGGTCCCAGATACGCAGTATTTT. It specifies CSVSPRDRVPDTQYF.

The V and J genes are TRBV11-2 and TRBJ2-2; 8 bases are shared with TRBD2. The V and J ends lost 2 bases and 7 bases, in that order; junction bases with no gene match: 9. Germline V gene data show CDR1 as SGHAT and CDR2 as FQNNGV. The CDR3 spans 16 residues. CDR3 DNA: TGTGCCAGCAGCTTACGGACTAGCTTTTACAGCGGGGAGCTGTTTTTT. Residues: CASSLRTSFYSGELFF.

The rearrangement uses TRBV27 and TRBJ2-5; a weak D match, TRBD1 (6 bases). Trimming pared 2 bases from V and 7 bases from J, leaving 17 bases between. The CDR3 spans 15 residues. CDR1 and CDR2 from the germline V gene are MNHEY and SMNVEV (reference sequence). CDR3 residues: CASSLQTGKRGTQYF. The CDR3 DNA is TGTGCCAGCAGTTTACAAACAGGGAAGAGGGGGACCCAGTACTTC.

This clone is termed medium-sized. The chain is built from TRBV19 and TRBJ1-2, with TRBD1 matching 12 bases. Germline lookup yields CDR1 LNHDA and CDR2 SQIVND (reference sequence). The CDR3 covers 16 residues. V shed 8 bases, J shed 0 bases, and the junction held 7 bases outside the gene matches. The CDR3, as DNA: TGTGCCAGTTTCGGGACAGGGGGCCTTTCTAACTATGGCTACACCTTC. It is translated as CASFGTGGLSNYGYTF. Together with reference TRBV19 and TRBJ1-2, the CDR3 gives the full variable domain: DGGITQSPKYLFRKEGQNVTLSCEQNLNHDAMYWYRQDPGQGLRLIYYSQIVNDFQKGDIAEGYSVSREKKESFPLTVTSAQKNPTAFYLCASFGTGGLSNYGYTFGSGTRLTVV.

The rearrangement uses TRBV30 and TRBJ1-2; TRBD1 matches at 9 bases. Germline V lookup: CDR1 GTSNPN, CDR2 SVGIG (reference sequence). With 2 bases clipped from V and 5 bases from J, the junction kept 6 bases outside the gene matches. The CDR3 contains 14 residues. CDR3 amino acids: CAWSTGQGLYGYTF. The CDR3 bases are TGTGCCTGGAGTACGGGACAGGGTCTATATGGCTACACCTTC.

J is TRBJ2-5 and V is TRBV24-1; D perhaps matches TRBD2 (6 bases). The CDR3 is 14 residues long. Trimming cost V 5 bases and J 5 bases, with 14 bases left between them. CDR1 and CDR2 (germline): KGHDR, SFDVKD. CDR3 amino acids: CATSASASRETQYF. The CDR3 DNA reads TGTGCCACCAGTGCTAGCGCGTCCAGGGAGACCCAGTACTTC.

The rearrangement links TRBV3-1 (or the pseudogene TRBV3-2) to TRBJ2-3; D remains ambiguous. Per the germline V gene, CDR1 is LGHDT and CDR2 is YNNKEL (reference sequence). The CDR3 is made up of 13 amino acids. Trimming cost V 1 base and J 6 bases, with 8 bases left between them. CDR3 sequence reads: CASSQVARDTQYF. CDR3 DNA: TGTGCCAGCAGCCAAGTGGCGAGGGATACGCAGTATTTT.

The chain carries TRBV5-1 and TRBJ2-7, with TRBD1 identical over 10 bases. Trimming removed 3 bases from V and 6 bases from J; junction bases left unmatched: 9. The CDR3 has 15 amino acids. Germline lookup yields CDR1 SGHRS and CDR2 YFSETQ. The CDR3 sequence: CASSSSTGQGPEQYF. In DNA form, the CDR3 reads TGCGCCAGCAGCTCATCCACGGGACAGGGGCCCGAGCAGTACTTC.

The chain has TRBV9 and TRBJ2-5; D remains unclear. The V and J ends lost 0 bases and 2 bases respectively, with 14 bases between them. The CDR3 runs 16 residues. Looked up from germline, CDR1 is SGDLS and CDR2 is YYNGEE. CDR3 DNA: TGTGCCAGCAGCGTAGCCCCCTCGGCGGCGCAAGAGACCCAGTACTTC. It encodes CASSVAPSAAQETQYF.